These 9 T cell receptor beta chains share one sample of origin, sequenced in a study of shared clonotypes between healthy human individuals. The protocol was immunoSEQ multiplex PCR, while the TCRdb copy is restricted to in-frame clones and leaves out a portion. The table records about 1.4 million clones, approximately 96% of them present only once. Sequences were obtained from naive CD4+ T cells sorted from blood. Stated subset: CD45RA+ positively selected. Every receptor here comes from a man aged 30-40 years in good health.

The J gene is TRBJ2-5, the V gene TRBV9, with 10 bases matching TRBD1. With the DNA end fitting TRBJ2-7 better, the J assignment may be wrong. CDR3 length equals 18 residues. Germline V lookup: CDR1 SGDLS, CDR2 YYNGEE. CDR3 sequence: CASSVSFQGTGVDYEQYF. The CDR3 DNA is TGTGCCAGCAGCGTATCTTTCCAGGGGACAGGGGTCGACTACGAGCAGTACTTC.

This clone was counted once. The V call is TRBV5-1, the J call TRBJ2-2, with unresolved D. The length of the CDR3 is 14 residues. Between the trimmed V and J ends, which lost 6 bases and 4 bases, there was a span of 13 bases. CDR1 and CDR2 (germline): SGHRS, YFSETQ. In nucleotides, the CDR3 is TGCGCCAGCAATCGGCAGTGGGGCACCGGGGAGCTGTTTTTT. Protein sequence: CASNRQWGTGELFF.

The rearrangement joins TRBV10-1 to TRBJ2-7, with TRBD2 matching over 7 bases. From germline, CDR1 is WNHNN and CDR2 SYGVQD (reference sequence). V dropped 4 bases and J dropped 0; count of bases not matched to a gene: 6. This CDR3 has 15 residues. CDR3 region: CASSAAGGSSYEQYF. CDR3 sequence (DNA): TGCGCCAGCAGTGCGGCCGGGGGGAGCTCCTACGAGCAGTACTTC.

CDR3 DNA sequence: TGTGCCAGAAGGCACAGGGAGATTCCCACCTTC. This sequence encodes CARRHREIPTF. V gene TRBV5-3 combines with J gene TRBJ1-2; D possibly corresponds to TRBD1 (6 bases). TRBV5-3 is an ORF; its function is uncertain. The V and J ends lost 5 bases and 13 bases respectively, with 15 bases between them. The CDR3 extends over 11 amino acids.

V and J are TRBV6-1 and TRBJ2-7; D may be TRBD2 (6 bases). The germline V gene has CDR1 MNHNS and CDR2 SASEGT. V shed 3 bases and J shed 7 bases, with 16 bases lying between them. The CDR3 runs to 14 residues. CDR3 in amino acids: CASSDGLNLREQYF. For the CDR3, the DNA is TGTGCCAGCAGTGATGGACTAAATCTGAGGGAGCAGTACTTC.

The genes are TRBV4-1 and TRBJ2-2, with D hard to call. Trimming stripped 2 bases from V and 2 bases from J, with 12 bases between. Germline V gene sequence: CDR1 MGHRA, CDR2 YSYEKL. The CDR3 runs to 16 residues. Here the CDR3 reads CASSQNGSPNTGELFF. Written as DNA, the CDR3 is TGCGCCAGCAGCCAAAACGGCAGCCCCAACACCGGGGAGCTGTTTTTT.

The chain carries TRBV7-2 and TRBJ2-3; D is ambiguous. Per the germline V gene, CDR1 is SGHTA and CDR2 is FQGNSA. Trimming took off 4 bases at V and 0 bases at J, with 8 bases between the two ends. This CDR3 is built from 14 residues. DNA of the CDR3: TGTGCCAGCAGCTCCTCTACTAGCACAGATACGCAGTATTTT. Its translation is CASSSSTSTDTQYF. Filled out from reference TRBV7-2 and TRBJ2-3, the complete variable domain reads GAGVSQSPSNKVTEKGKDVELRCDPISGHTALYWYRQSLGQGLEFLIYFQGNSAPDKSGLPSDRFSAERTGGSVSTLTIQRTQQEDSAVYLCASSSSTSTDTQYFGPGTRLTVL.

The CDR3 loop is CASRRDSDYGYTF. In DNA form, the CDR3 reads TGCGCCAGCAGACGAGACAGTGACTATGGCTACACCTTC. The chain employs TRBV5-1 and TRBJ1-2, with TRBD1 as a possible D gene (5 bases). Germline-derived CDR1 and CDR2 are SGHRS and YFSETQ. The V end was cut by 5 bases, the J end by 3 bases, with 11 bases between. The CDR3 sequence is 13 residues long.

The CDR3 loop is CATALFQETQYF. DNA of the CDR3: TGTGCCACTGCCCTATTCCAAGAGACCCAGTACTTC. The chain recombines TRBV2 with TRBJ2-5; D not resolved. CDR3 size: 12 residues. From germline, CDR1 is SNHLY and CDR2 FYNNEI. Trimming took 10 bases from V and 1 from J, leaving 10 bases between them.